The 27 T cell receptor beta chains below come from one sample, sequenced in a study of T cells in Graves' hyperthyroidism and ophthalmopathy. TCR beta CDR3 region amplification was performed from RNA transcripts. With the HTBI primer set, the TCR CDR3 went through a first round of RT-PCR. MiXCR, applied by TCRdb to the multiplex PCR reads, yields one record per CDR3 protein. The table records approximately 640,000 distinct CDR3 sequences, approximately 42% of them present only once. Sequences were obtained from peripheral blood or thyroid tissue (not recorded which). These receptors came from an adult man with Graves' disease, either hyperthyroidism or ophthalmopathy (not recorded which).

Comments on this clonotype: This sequence may be a read error, since a much larger clone differs from it by one base. The chain joins TRBV7-3 to TRBJ1-5; 8 positions agree with TRBD1. The J segment lost 6 bases and the V segment lost 8 bases, leaving 12 bases of the junction unmatched. Per the germline V gene, CDR1 is SGHTA and CDR2 is FQGTGA. CDR3 size: 15 residues. CDR3 sequence: CASGQDRVAGQPQHF. In DNA form, the CDR3 reads TGTGCCAGCGGCCAGGACAGGGTGGCGGGTCAGCCCCAGCATTTT. The whole variable domain, remainder taken from reference TRBV7-3 and TRBJ1-5, is GAGVSQTPSNKVTEKGKYVELRCDPISGHTALYWYRQSLGQGPEFLIYFQGTGAADDSGLPNDRFFAVRPEGSVSTLKIQRTERGDSAVYLCASGQDRVAGQPQHFGDGTRLSIL.

The gene calls are TRBV9 and TRBJ2-7; maybe TRBD1 (6 bases). V lost 6 bases, J lost 2 bases, and 15 bases lay in between. CDR1 and CDR2 (germline): SGDLS, YYNGEE. CDR3 length equals 14 residues. The CDR3 DNA reads as TGTGCCAGCACCGCATGGGGGCACACCTACGAGCAGTACTTC. This encodes CASTAWGHTYEQYF.

The J gene is TRBJ1-1, the V gene TRBV7-2; TRBD1 is a possible D gene (5 bases). From germline, CDR1 is SGHTA and CDR2 FQGNSA. This CDR3 contains 16 residues. Deletions cut 1 base from V and 3 bases from J, with 15 bases between. CDR3 region: CASSLGNRYGDTEAFF. In nucleotides, the CDR3 is TGTGCCAGCAGCTTAGGGAACAGGTACGGGGACACTGAAGCTTTCTTT.

This clonotype was detected ten times or more. The chain couples TRBV25-1 to TRBJ2-7, with D unclear. Trimming removed 5 bases from V and 2 bases from J, with 7 bases in between. In germline, CDR1 is MGHDK, CDR2 SYGVNS. The CDR3 is 12 amino acids. This CDR3 is CASSPAAYEQYF. As DNA, the CDR3 is TGTGCCAGCAGTCCAGCTGCCTACGAGCAGTACTTC.

The chain has TRBV5-1 and TRBJ2-2; 8 nucleotides line up with TRBD1. The germline gives CDR1 SGHRS, CDR2 YFSETQ. CDR3 size: 15 residues. Unmatched junction bases numbered 9, after V lost 4 bases and J lost 7 bases. The CDR3, as DNA: TGCGCCAGCAGCAACAAGACAGGGGTTGTCGGGGAGCTGTTTTTT. This codes for CASSNKTGVVGELFF.

The CDR3 nucleotides read TGTGCCAGCAGTGAAGAGGGCGGACAAAATTCACCCCTCCACTTT. Its translation is CASSEEGGQNSPLHF. The gene calls are TRBV2 and TRBJ1-6, with D possibly matching TRBD1 (5 bases). The CDR3 length is 15 residues. V gave up 1 base and J gave up 7 bases, with 11 bases separating them. CDR1 and CDR2 (germline): SNHLY, FYNNEI.

This clonotype has a count of ten or more. As DNA, the CDR3 is TGCAGCGTTGTAGGAGGGGAAGAGACCCAGTACTTC. It translates to CSVVGGEETQYF. The V call is TRBV29-1, the J call TRBJ2-5, with a possible D match to TRBD2 (6 bases). Germline V lookup: CDR1 SQVTM, CDR2 ANQGSEA. The CDR3 is 12 residues long. Trimming shortened V by 4 bases and J by 3 bases, and 9 bases separated the two germline ends. The variable domain in full, completed from reference TRBV29-1 and TRBJ2-5, reads SAVISQKPSRDICQRGTSLTIQCQVDSQVTMMFWYRQQPGQSLTLIATANQGSEATYESGFVIDKFPISRPNLTFSTLTVSNMSPEDSSIYLCSVVGGEETQYFGPGTRLLVL.

This clonotype was counted only a few times. The chain uses TRBV29-1 and TRBJ2-2; either TRBD1 or TRBD2 may fit D (5 bases each). The germline V gene encodes CDR1 SQVTM and CDR2 ANQGSEA. The CDR3 contains 14 residues. Trimming pared 6 bases from V and 10 bases from J, leaving 21 bases between. Written as DNA, the CDR3 is TGCAGCGTGAGTCTCGGGACCACTTCTTCGGAGCTGTTTTTT. It encodes CSVSLGTTSSELFF.

The chain recombines TRBV29-1 with TRBJ1-2; no clear D gene. The germline CDR1 and CDR2 sequences are SQVTM and ANQGSEA. The CDR3 runs to 11 residues. CDR3 loop: CSDGFPGGYTF. The CDR3 DNA sequence: TGCAGTGACGGCTTTCCCGGGGGCTACACCTTC. The full variable domain, rest sourced from reference TRBV29-1 and TRBJ1-2, is SAVISQKPSRDICQRGTSLTIQCQVDSQVTMMFWYRQQPGQSLTLIATANQGSEATYESGFVIDKFPISRPNLTFSTLTVSNMSPEDSSIYLCSDGFPGGYTFGSGTRLTVV.

In its sample, this clonotype was seen many times. The genes are TRBV25-1 and TRBJ1-1, with D maybe TRBD1 (5 bases). CDR3 length equals 13 residues. CDR1 and CDR2 from the germline V gene are MGHDK and SYGVNS. Trimming cost V 1 base and J 5 bases, with 8 bases left between them. This CDR3 is CASSEWGVTEAFF. The CDR3 bases are TGTGCCAGCAGTGAATGGGGGGTAACTGAAGCTTTCTTT.

The chain recombines TRBV19 with TRBJ2-5; D remains ambiguous. In germline, CDR1 is LNHDA, CDR2 SQIVND (reference sequence). CDR3 length equals 16 residues. V was trimmed by 4 bases and J by 0 bases, leaving 15 bases between them. CDR3 amino acids: CASSTLWYGDQETQYF. CDR3 nucleotide sequence: TGTGCCAGTAGTACCCTATGGTATGGGGACCAAGAGACCCAGTACTTC.

J is TRBJ1-6 and V is TRBV18; D is undetermined. Germline assignment: CDR1 KGHSH and CDR2 LQKENI. The V end lost 5 bases, the J end lost 7 bases, and 12 bases lay between the germline ends. CDR3 length: 14 amino acids. The CDR3 DNA is TGTGCCAGCTCAAGACTGGGAGGAAATTCACCCCTCCACTTT. As protein: CASSRLGGNSPLHF. Looking up the rest from reference TRBV18 and TRBJ1-6 gives the full variable domain: NAGVMQNPRHLVRRRGQEARLRCSPMKGHSHVYWYRQLPEEGLKFMVYLQKENIIDESGMPKERFSAEFPKEGPSILRIQQVVRGDSAAYFCASSRLGGNSPLHFGNGTRLTVT.

This clonotype was seen a handful of times. V gene TRBV7-8 combines with J gene TRBJ2-7, with TRBD2 matching 13 bases. This CDR3 is built from 15 residues. V lost 5 bases to trimming and J lost 3 bases; unmatched junction nucleotides: 4. CDR1 SGHVS and CDR2 FQNEAQ come from the germline V gene. The CDR3: CASSSGLAGDYEQYF. As DNA, the CDR3 is TGTGCCAGCAGCAGCGGACTAGCGGGGGACTACGAGCAGTACTTC.

The rearrangement joins TRBV29-1 to TRBJ1-1; D unclear. This CDR3 comprises 12 residues. Germline values: CDR1 SQVTM, CDR2 ANQGSEA. The CDR3 loop is CSVRLANTEAFF. The CDR3 coding sequence is TGCAGTGTGAGGTTGGCTAACACTGAAGCTTTCTTT.

This chain joins TRBV27 and TRBJ2-5, with D possibly matching TRBD2 (6 bases). CDR3 length: 13 residues. V was cut by 7 bases and J by 9 bases, with 18 bases left in between. Germline V gives CDR1 MNHEY, CDR2 SMNVEV (reference sequence). In DNA form, the CDR3 reads TGTGCCAGCAAGACCGGCGTTGGGGAGGCCCAGTACTTC. Its translation is CASKTGVGEAQYF.

The chain combines TRBV2 with TRBJ1-5, with D unresolved. The length of the CDR3 is 14 residues. Germline assignment: CDR1 SNHLY and CDR2 FYNNEI. Trimming removed 2 bases from V and 11 bases from J, with 16 bases in between. The CDR3 bases are TGTGCCAGCAGTGAACAGCCTGGGTTACGATCCCAGCATTTT. It yields the protein CASSEQPGLRSQHF.

The V gene is TRBV7-9, the J gene TRBJ2-7, with 7 positions matching TRBD1. Losses at the gene ends were 3 bases for V and 4 bases for J; bases not matched to a gene: 9. Germline V gives CDR1 SEHNR, CDR2 FQNEAQ (reference sequence). The CDR3 is 15 residues long. In DNA, the CDR3 is TGTGCCAGCAGCTTGGACAGGATAGGACCTTACGAGCAGTACTTC. Translated: CASSLDRIGPYEQYF.

This clonotype was seen only once. The junction shows a germline mismatch at one end, possibly a read error. The J gene is TRBJ2-7, the V gene TRBV20-1; D not resolved. The CDR3 sequence is 17 residues long. Per the germline V gene, CDR1 is DFQATT and CDR2 is SNEGSKA (reference sequence). The CDR3 spells CSARDPVGRSHSYEQDF. The CDR3 bases are TGCAGTGCTAGAGATCCGGTGGGCCGCTCTCACTCCTACGAGCAGGACTTC.

This chain joins TRBV13 and TRBJ1-2, with 7 bases fitting TRBD1. Trimming took 3 bases from V and 0 from J; bases not matched to a gene: 7. Germline V gene lookup returns CDR1 PRHDT and CDR2 FYEKMQ (reference sequence). The CDR3 loop spans 16 amino acids. CDR3 sequence: CASSLAARGTNYGYTF. Written as DNA, the CDR3 is TGTGCCAGCAGCTTGGCAGCCAGGGGGACTAACTATGGCTACACCTTC. Full variable domain (remainder filled in from reference TRBV13 and TRBJ1-2): AAGVIQSPRHLIKEKRETATLKCYPIPRHDTVYWYQQGPGQDPQFLISFYEKMQSDKGSIPDRFSAQQFSDYHSELNMSSLELGDSALYFCASSLAARGTNYGYTFGSGTRLTVV.

Comments on this clonotype: A much bigger clone sits one base away, suggesting this may be a read error. The chain has TRBV10-3 and TRBJ1-1; D is unresolved. Germline CDR1 is ENHRY and CDR2 is SYGVKD. V was shortened by 5 bases and J by 2 bases, with 6 bases between the two germline ends. The CDR3 has 12 amino acids. The CDR3 sequence: CAISPSNTEAFF. CDR3 nucleotides: TGTGCCATCAGTCCCTCTAACACTGAAGCTTTCTTT.

This clonotype has a count of ten or more. J is TRBJ1-2 and V is TRBV15; perhaps TRBD1 as D (5 bases). Germline-derived CDR1 and CDR2 are LNHNV and YYDKDF (reference sequence). Trimming removed 1 base from V and 5 bases from J, with 11 bases in between. This CDR3 is 14 amino acids long. The CDR3 loop reads CATSRGGTVYGYTF. As DNA, the CDR3 is TGTGCCACCAGCAGAGGAGGGACGGTTTATGGCTACACCTTC.

About this clonotype itself: The junction and the germline gene differ at one end; a read error may be behind it. The CDR3 DNA reads TGCGCCAGCAGCCAGTACACAGGGGGTTTATCTGGCTACACCTTC. This codes for CASSQYTGGLSGYTF. The rearrangement joins TRBV7-6 to TRBJ1-2; 8 nucleotides agree with TRBD1. This CDR3 comprises 15 residues. Germline V gene data show CDR1 as SGHVS and CDR2 as FNYEAQ.

A few counts support this clonotype. V usage is TRBV7-2 and J usage is TRBJ1-3; 8 bases fit TRBD1. Looked up from germline, CDR1 is SGHTA and CDR2 is FQGNSA. This CDR3 has 13 residues. The trim removed 5 bases at V and 8 bases at J, leaving 5 bases unmatched. The CDR3 sequence: CTSSLGQGDTIYF. The CDR3 coding sequence is TGTACCAGCAGCCTTGGACAGGGAGACACCATATATTTT.

Note on this clonotype: Germline is not matched at one junction end, which may reflect a read error. The rearrangement joins TRBV5-1 to TRBJ1-4; D is perhaps TRBD1 (6 bases). Germline-derived CDR1 and CDR2 are SGHRS and YFSETQ. The length of the CDR3 is 14 residues. This CDR3 reads CASRRGQGNEELFF. Here the CDR3 DNA reads TGCGCCAGCAGACGGGGCCAGGGGAATGAAGAACTGTTTTTT.

V gene TRBV14 combines with J gene TRBJ1-1; 7 bases line up with TRBD1. The CDR3 is 20 amino acids. In germline, CDR1 is SGHDN, CDR2 FVKESK. J was trimmed by 2 bases and V by 1 base; bases with no gene match: 19. The CDR3 is CASSQGPPVRDRQKNTEAFF. CDR3 bases: TGTGCCAGCAGCCAAGGTCCCCCGGTGAGGGACAGACAAAAAAACACTGAAGCTTTCTTT.

This clonotype was seen a few times. This chain uses TRBV5-1 with TRBJ2-7; TRBD2 matches at 11 bases. V shed 3 bases and J 6 bases; nucleotides not matched to a gene: 5. Germline-derived CDR1 and CDR2 are SGHRS and YFSETQ. This CDR3 is 14 amino acids long. CDR3 residues: CASSWASGRTEQYF. CDR3 DNA sequence: TGCGCCAGCAGCTGGGCTAGCGGGAGGACCGAGCAGTACTTC.

In its sample, this clonotype was seen a few times. This sequence joins TRBV2 and TRBJ1-1; 7 bases fit TRBD1. The CDR3 contains 15 residues. The germline V gene encodes CDR1 SNHLY and CDR2 FYNNEI. V gave up 7 bases and J gave up 1 base; unmatched junction bases: 9. The CDR3 reads CASTPLGQPNTEAFF. Written as DNA, the CDR3 is TGTGCCAGCACTCCCTTGGGACAGCCGAACACTGAAGCTTTCTTT.